This is a list of T cell receptor beta chains from one sample in a study of blood T cell repertoires in COVID-19. The repertoire was sequenced with immunoSEQ multiplex PCR; TCRdb's copy has only in-frame clones and lacks some. The sample has around 130,000 clones, around 78% seen once; the top ten hold less than 14%. Sequencing was done on a sample of peripheral blood. These receptors were taken from a human donor in a cohort sampled during active COVID-19. Both conserved end residues are part of each CDR3. The order of the fields is J gene, D gene, V gene, clone size, CDR3 protein, CDR3 DNA. The D gene is left open where the match is weak. Clone size is shown for a subset of rows, as once, few, many or a class of expanded clone.

>TRBJ1-4|-|TRBV6-1|-
CASSEDGGVYTNEKLFF
TGTGCCAGCAGTGAAGACGGAGGAGTTTATACTAATGAAAAACTGTTTTTT
>TRBJ2-7|TRBD2|TRBV28|-
CASSFSGGAYEQYF
TGTGCCAGCAGTTTTAGCGGGGGGGCCTACGAGCAGTACTTC
>TRBJ1-3|TRBD1|TRBV6-6|-
CASSREGQGSGNTIYF
TGTGCCAGCAGTCGAGAGGGACAGGGCTCTGGAAACACCATATATTTT
>TRBJ1-1|-|TRBV4-2|-
CASSQEWELNTEAFF
TGTGCCAGCAGCCAAGAGTGGGAGCTGAACACTGAAGCTTTCTTT
>TRBJ2-3|TRBD2|TRBV7-9|-
CARDGTSGGSDTQYF
TGTGCCCGTGACGGGACTAGCGGGGGGTCAGATACGCAGTATTTT
>TRBJ1-5|-|TRBV5-8|-
CASISPGDGQPQHF
TGTGCCAGCATCTCCCCGGGGGACGGTCAGCCCCAGCATTTT
>TRBJ2-2|TRBD2|TRBV20-1|-
CSASASGGTGELFF
TGCAGTGCTAGTGCCAGCGGGGGGACCGGGGAGCTGTTTTTT
>TRBJ1-1|-|TRBV7-2|-
CASSFPGGGTEAFF
TGTGCCAGCAGCTTCCCGGGAGGGGGAACTGAAGCTTTCTTT
>TRBJ1-6|TRBD1|TRBV19|-
CASSTHLQGQLPTYNSPLHF
TGTGCCAGTAGTACCCACCTCCAGGGACAGCTGCCGACCTATAATTCACCCCTCCACTTT
>TRBJ2-5|TRBD2|TRBV30|once
CAWSVTRTSGGGTQYF
TGTGCCTGGAGCGTAACCCGGACTAGCGGGGGAGGGACCCAGTACTTC
>TRBJ1-5|-|TRBV30|-
CAWTPSRDQPQHF
TGTGCCTGGACTCCCAGCAGGGATCAGCCCCAGCATTTT
>TRBJ1-4|-|TRBV27|-
CASSRQAEEEKLFF
TGTGCCAGCAGTCGACAGGCCGAGGAGGAAAAACTGTTTTTT
>TRBJ2-7|-|TRBV5-5|-
CASGGASYEQYF
TGTGCCAGCGGGGGGGCTTCCTACGAGCAGTACTTC
>TRBJ1-2|TRBD1|TRBV25-1|-
CASSEGPGGPPYGYTF
TGTGCCAGCAGTGAAGGGCCAGGGGGTCCCCCCTATGGCTACACCTTC
>TRBJ2-3|TRBD1|TRBV19|-
CASSISRTGRADTQYF
TGTGCCAGTAGTATCTCTAGGACAGGGCGGGCAGATACGCAGTATTTT
>TRBJ2-7|-|TRBV5-5|-
CASSRTPGGYEQYF
TGTGCCAGCAGCCGTACCCCGGGTGGCTACGAGCAGTACTTC
>TRBJ1-3|TRBD1|TRBV11-3|-
CASSPGRRDSPGGNTIYF
TGTGCCAGCAGCCCAGGACGGAGGGACAGCCCTGGGGGAAACACCATATATTTT
>TRBJ2-1|-|TRBV6-5|-
CAIPREGGFYNEQFF
TGTGCCATTCCGAGAGAGGGAGGCTTCTACAATGAGCAGTTCTTC
>TRBJ2-3|-|TRBV5-6|-
CASSLDRGAAIADTQYF
TGTGCCAGCAGCTTGGACCGGGGAGCAGCGATCGCAGATACGCAGTATTTT
>TRBJ1-1|TRBD1|TRBV19|-
CASSNPGGPATEAFF
TGTGCCAGTAGTAACCCAGGGGGCCCGGCCACTGAAGCTTTCTTT
>TRBJ2-5|TRBD1|TRBV7-8|-
CASSSIGTGGEETQYF
TGTGCCAGCAGCTCTATAGGGACAGGGGGAGAAGAGACCCAGTACTTC
>TRBJ2-1|TRBD1|TRBV3-1/TRBV3-2|-
CASSQGARQGIYNEQFF
TGTGCCAGCAGCCAAGGAGCGAGACAGGGAATCTACAATGAGCAGTTCTTC
>TRBJ1-1|TRBD1|TRBV6-2/TRBV6-3|-
CASSWDRRTTEAFF
TGTGCCAGCAGTTGGGACAGGAGAACAACTGAAGCTTTCTTT
>TRBJ1-2|TRBD1|TRBV7-6|-
CASSLGQGTGGYTF
TGTGCCAGCAGCTTGGGACAGGGCACTGGTGGCTACACCTTC
>TRBJ1-2|TRBD1|TRBV14|-
CASSQGIAGGYGYTF
TGTGCCAGCAGCCAAGGAATAGCAGGGGGCTATGGCTACACCTTC
>TRBJ1-1|-|TRBV6-5|-
CASSGRGNTEAFF
TGTGCCAGCAGCGGGAGAGGGAACACTGAAGCTTTCTTT
>TRBJ2-6|TRBD1|TRBV4-1|-
CASSQGTGRGANVLTF
TGCGCCAGCAGCCAAGGGACAGGACGTGGGGCCAACGTCCTGACTTTC
>TRBJ2-3|-|TRBV6-2/TRBV6-3|-
CASSYPADLLLDTQYF
TGTGCCAGCAGTTACCCAGCGGACTTATTGCTGGATACGCAGTATTTT
>TRBJ2-3|-|TRBV7-2|-
CASSLAGARTDTQYF
TGTGCCAGCAGCTTAGCGGGGGCTCGCACAGATACGCAGTATTTT
>TRBJ2-7|-|TRBV5-1|-
CASSLQGYEQYF
TGCGCCAGCAGCTTACAGGGTTACGAGCAGTACTTC
>TRBJ2-7|TRBD1|TRBV2|-
CASRPSGTGSYEQYF
TGTGCCAGCAGACCTTCCGGGACAGGATCCTACGAGCAGTACTTC
>TRBJ2-6|-|TRBV5-1|-
CASSFAMGSSGANVLTF
TGCGCCAGCAGCTTCGCGATGGGCAGCTCTGGGGCCAACGTCCTGACTTTC
>TRBJ1-2|-|TRBV29-1|-
CSSPYAGGYTF
TGCAGCAGCCCGTATGCGGGTGGCTACACCTTC
>TRBJ1-5|TRBD1|TRBV24-1|once
CATSDPGQGPNQPQHF
TGTGCCACCAGTGATCCGGGACAGGGACCGAATCAGCCCCAGCATTTT
>TRBJ1-1|-|TRBV5-5|-
CASSLVRQNTEAFF
TGTGCCAGCAGCTTGGTCAGGCAGAACACTGAAGCTTTCTTT
>TRBJ1-1|-|TRBV12-5|few
CASGPKGVENTEAFF
TGTGCTAGTGGTCCGAAGGGGGTGGAGAACACTGAAGCTTTCTTT
>TRBJ2-2|TRBD1|TRBV11-3|-
CASSLTGENTGELFF
TGTGCCAGCAGCTTGACAGGGGAGAACACCGGGGAGCTGTTTTTT
>TRBJ2-2|TRBD1|TRBV7-9|once
CASSPPGQGSGNTGELFF
TGTGCCAGCAGCCCGCCGGGACAGGGTTCTGGAAACACCGGGGAGCTGTTTTTT
>TRBJ1-1|TRBD1|TRBV7-9|few
CASSQTGVNTEAFF
TGTGCCAGCAGCCAGACAGGGGTGAACACTGAAGCTTTCTTT
>TRBJ1-5|TRBD1|TRBV30|-
CAWSRKGAGQPQHF
TGTGCCTGGAGCCGAAAGGGGGCAGGTCAGCCCCAGCATTTT
>TRBJ1-6|-|TRBV4-1|-
CAPSRQENSPLHF
TGCGCCCCCAGCCGACAGGAAAATTCACCCCTCCACTTT
>TRBJ2-3|-|TRBV2|once
CASSWEGGASTDTQYF
TGTGCCAGCAGTTGGGAGGGGGGGGCTAGCACAGATACGCAGTATTTT
>TRBJ1-2|-|TRBV4-2|-
CASSHPSGGDGYTF
TGTGCCAGCAGCCACCCCAGTGGGGGGGATGGCTACACCTTC
>TRBJ2-1|-|TRBV9|-
CASSVVIGGDEQFF
TGTGCCAGCAGCGTAGTCATTGGGGGCGATGAGCAGTTCTTC
>TRBJ1-3|TRBD1|TRBV18|-
CASSPFPTGTTSPNTIYF
TGTGCCAGCTCACCGTTCCCGACAGGGACCACCTCGCCAAACACCATATATTTT
>TRBJ1-1|TRBD1|TRBV11-3|few
CASSLAGTGGTEAFF
TGTGCCAGCAGCTTAGCCGGGACAGGCGGAACTGAAGCTTTCTTT
>TRBJ2-1|TRBD2|TRBV24-1|-
CATSDPASGGSSYNEQFF
TGTGCCACCAGTGACCCCGCTAGCGGGGGGAGCTCCTACAATGAGCAGTTCTTC
>TRBJ1-4|TRBD1|TRBV10-3|-
CAISSETGGPEKLFF
TGTGCCATCAGTTCCGAGACAGGGGGGCCTGAAAAACTGTTTTTT